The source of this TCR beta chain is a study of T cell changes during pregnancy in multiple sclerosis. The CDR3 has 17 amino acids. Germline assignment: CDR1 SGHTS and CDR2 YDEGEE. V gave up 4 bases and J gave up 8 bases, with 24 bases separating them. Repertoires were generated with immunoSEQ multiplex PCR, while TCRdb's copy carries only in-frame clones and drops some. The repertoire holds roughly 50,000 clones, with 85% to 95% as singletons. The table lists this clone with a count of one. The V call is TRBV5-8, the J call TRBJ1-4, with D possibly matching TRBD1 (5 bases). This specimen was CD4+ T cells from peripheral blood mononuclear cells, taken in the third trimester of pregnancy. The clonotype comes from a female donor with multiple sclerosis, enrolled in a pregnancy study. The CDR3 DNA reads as TGTGCCAGCAGCCGGGGGGACTTTAGGGCTACGGGGGAAAAACTGTTTTTT. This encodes CASSRGDFRATGEKLFF.